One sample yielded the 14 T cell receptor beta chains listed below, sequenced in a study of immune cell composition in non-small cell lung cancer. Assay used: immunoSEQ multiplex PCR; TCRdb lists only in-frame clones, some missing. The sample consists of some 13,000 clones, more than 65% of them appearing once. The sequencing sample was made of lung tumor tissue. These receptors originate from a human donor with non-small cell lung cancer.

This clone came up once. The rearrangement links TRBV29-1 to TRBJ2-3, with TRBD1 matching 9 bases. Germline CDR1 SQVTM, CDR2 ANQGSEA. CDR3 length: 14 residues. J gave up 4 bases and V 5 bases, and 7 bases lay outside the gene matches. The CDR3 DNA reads TGCAGCGTTATAACAGGGGGCCGCGCAGATACGCAGTATTTT. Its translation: CSVITGGRADTQYF.

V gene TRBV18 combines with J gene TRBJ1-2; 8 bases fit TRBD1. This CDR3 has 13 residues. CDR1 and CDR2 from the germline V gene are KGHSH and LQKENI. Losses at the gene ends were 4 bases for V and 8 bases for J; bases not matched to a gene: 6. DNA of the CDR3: TGTGCCAGCTCACAAGGGACAGGAGGCGGCTACACCTTC. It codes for CASSQGTGGGYTF.

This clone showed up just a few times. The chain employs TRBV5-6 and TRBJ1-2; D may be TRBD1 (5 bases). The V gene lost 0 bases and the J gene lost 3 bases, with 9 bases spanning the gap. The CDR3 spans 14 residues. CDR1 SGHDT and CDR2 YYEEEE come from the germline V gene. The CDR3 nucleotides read TGTGCCAGCAGCTTGGGCTGGGGGGACTATGGCTACACCTTC. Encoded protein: CASSLGWGDYGYTF.

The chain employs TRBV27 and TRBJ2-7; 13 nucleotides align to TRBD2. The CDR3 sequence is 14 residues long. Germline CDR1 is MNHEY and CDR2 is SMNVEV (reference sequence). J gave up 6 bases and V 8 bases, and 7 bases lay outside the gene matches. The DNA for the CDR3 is TGTGCCAGCCGAGGACTAGCGGGAGTAGGCGAGCAGTACTTC. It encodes CASRGLAGVGEQYF.

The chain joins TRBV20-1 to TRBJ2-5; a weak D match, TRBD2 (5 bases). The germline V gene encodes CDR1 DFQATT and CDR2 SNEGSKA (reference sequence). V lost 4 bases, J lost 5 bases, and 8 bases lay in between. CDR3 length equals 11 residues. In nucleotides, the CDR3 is TGCAGTGCTAATTCGGGGGAGACCCAGTACTTC. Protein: CSANSGETQYF.

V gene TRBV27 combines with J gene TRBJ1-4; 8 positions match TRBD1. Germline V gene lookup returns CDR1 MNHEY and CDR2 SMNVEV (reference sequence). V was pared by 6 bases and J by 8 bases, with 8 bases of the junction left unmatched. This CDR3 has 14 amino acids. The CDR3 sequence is CASRLLQGDEKLFF. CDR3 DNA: TGTGCCAGCAGACTACTACAGGGGGACGAAAAACTGTTTTTT.

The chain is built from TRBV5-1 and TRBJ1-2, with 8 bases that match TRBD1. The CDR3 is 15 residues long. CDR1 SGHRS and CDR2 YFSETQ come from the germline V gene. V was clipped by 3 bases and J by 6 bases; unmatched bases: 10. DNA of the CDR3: TGCGCCAGCAGCTCAGGGTCGGACAGGGCAAATGGCTACACCTTC. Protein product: CASSSGSDRANGYTF.

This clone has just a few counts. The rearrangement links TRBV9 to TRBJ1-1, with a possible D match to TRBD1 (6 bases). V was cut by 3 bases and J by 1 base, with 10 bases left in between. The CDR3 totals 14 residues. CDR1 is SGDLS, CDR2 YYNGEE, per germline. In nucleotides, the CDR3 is TGTGCCAGCAGCGCCCGGACAGAGAACACTGAAGCTTTCTTT. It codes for CASSARTENTEAFF.

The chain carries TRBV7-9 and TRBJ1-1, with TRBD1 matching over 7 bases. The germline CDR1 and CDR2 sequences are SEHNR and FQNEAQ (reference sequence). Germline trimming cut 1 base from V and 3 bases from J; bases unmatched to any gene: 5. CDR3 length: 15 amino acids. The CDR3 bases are TGTGCCAGCAGCTTAGTCCAGGGGGGTGACACTGAAGCTTTCTTT. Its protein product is CASSLVQGGDTEAFF. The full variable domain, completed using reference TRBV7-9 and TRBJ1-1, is DTGVSQNPRHKITKRGQNVTFRCDPISEHNRLYWYRQTLGQGPEFLTYFQNEAQLEKSRLLSDRFSAERPKGSFSTLEIQRTEQGDSAMYLCASSLVQGGDTEAFFGQGTRLTVV.

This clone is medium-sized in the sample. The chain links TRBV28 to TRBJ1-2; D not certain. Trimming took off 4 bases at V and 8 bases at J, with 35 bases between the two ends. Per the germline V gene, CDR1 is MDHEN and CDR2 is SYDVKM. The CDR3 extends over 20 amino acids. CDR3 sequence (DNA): TGTGCCAGCAGTTCGGCCCCCCCACACGAGGCCTTCCCCCCTCCTAGGGGCTACACCTTC. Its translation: CASSSAPPHEAFPPPRGYTF.

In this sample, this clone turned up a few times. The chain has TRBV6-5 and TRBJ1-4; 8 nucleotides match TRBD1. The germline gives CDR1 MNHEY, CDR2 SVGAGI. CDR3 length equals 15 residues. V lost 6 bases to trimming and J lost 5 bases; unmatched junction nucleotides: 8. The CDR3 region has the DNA TGTGCCAGCAGCCCAAGACAGGGGCGGAATGAAAAACTGTTTTTT. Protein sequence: CASSPRQGRNEKLFF.

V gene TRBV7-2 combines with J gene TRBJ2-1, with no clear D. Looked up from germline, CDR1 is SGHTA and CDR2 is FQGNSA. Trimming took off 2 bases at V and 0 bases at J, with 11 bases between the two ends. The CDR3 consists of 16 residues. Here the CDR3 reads CASSLNIGFSYNEQFF. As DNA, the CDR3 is TGTGCCAGCAGCTTAAACATTGGCTTCTCCTACAATGAGCAGTTCTTC.

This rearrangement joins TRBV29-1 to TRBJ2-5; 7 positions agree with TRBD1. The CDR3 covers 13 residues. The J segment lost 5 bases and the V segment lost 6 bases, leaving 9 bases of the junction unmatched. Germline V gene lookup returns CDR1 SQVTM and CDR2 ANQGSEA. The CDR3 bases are TGCAGCGTCCACCCCGACAGGGTCGAGACCCAGTACTTC. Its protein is CSVHPDRVETQYF. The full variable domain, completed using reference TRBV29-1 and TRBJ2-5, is SAVISQKPSRDICQRGTSLTIQCQVDSQVTMMFWYRQQPGQSLTLIATANQGSEATYESGFVIDKFPISRPNLTFSTLTVSNMSPEDSSIYLCSVHPDRVETQYFGPGTRLLVL.

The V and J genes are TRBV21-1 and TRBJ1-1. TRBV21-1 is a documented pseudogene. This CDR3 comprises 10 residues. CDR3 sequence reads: CASLSPEAFF. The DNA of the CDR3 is TGTGCCAGTCTCTCCCCTGAAGCTTTCTTT.